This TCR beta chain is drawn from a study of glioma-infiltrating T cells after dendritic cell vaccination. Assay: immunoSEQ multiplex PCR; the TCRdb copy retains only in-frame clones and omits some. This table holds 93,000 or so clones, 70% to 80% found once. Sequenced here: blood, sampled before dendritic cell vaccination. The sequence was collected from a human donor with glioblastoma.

CDR3 sequence: CASSLEPAKTTDTQYF. The CDR3 nucleotides are TGTGCCAGCAGCTTGGAGCCAGCGAAAACCACAGATACGCAGTATTTT. This sequence joins TRBV5-4 and TRBJ2-3; D is undetermined. The CDR3 consists of 16 residues. Trimming removed 0 bases at V and 2 bases at J, with 13 bases between. Germline-derived CDR1 and CDR2 are SGHNT and YYREEE (reference sequence).